This T cell receptor beta chain was found in a study of cytomegalovirus exposure and HLA in healthy donors. The PCR used 60 Vbeta and 13 Jbeta primers. The data were produced by immunoSEQ multiplex PCR, yet TCRdb's version contains in-frame clones alone and is incomplete. The sample lists some 160,000 clones, around 82% occurring once. A note on this clone: Its antigen is not identified.

Trimming shortened V by 4 bases and J by 3 bases, and 10 bases separated the two germline ends. CDR3 length equals 13 residues. Germline CDR1 and CDR2: SEHNR and FQNEAQ (reference sequence). Notes on the study in general: Diagnosis of cytomegalovirus status made by the classifier reportedly showed high specificity and sensitivity.

Sample: PBMCs. This clonotype was obtained from a man in his forties in good health and CMV-seronegative. The J gene is TRBJ2-7, the V gene TRBV7-9, with a tentative D call TRBD1 (6 bases). CDR3 loop: CASSWTDHYEQYF. In DNA form, the CDR3 reads TGTGCCAGCAGCTGGACAGACCACTACGAGCAGTACTTC.